Here is one T cell receptor (beta chain) with its context. The target of this receptor is not known. No per-base quality is available; no much larger clone lies one base away. These data are taken from a study of PD-L1 blockade in urothelial cancer (dated by TCRdb to about 2017). Turning to the overall study: All patients started therapy around 2014 and received atezolizumab 1,200 mg intravenously every 3 weeks. About 85% of the roughly 29 patients were identified as males with urothelial cancer of bladder origin, and a prior smoking history was reported by 18 of 29 patients. An ECOG performance status of 0 or 1 was recorded for the patients, and 0 to 3 prior chemotherapy regimens had been received by the patients. Blood samples were analyzed at two time points: 3 weeks after treatment start (second dose) and 6 weeks after treatment start. Blood samples gave median yields of approximately 130,000 T cells and approximately 80,000 unique TCRs, along with a median clonality of 0.080. Somatic, immune and clinical correlates of response to PD-L1 blockade with atezolizumab in urothelial cancer were the focus of an exploratory multi-omic analysis. TCR sequencing covered pretreatment tumor samples and matched, serially collected peripheral blood taken before and after atezolizumab treatment. Durable clinical benefit was defined as a progression-free survival longer than 6 months, and TCR features were additionally tested against progression-free survival and overall survival. In the same patients, whole exome sequencing and RNA sequencing of pretreatment tumors were performed in addition to TCR sequencing. Nine patients reached durable clinical benefit, while 20 patients did not. Pretreatment blood TCR-seq was available for nearly 30 patients, at least one posttreatment blood collection was obtained for about 24 patients, and tumor TCR-seq was available for about 24 patients.

The paper as a whole reports these results and caveats: Because the sample size was small (n ≈ 31) and many of the analyses were exploratory, the results are meant to be hypothesis-generating. Patients with durable benefit showed greater expansion of tumor-associated TCR clones in peripheral blood 3 weeks after starting treatment (n of about 21, p = 0.022). A pretreatment peripheral blood TCR clonality below the median was linked to improved progression-free and overall survival.

To estimate absolute template abundance from read counts, synthetic TCR analog templates were spiked into each PCR. Using the immunoSEQ assay, TCRbeta CDR3 regions were amplified from genomic DNA with bias-controlled V and J gene primers. Rearranged TCRbeta segments were sequenced at approximately 20X coverage. The paper's data handling went like this. Clustering was used to correct sequencing errors, and CDR3s were annotated against IMGT so that V, D and J genes could be assigned. Only productive TCRbeta rearrangements were used in downstream analyses, excluding out-of-frame or stop-codon sequences. To compute clonality, Shannon entropy was normalized by the log of the number of unique productive sequences and then subtracted from one. Clones differing between time points or between blood and tumor were identified by Fisher's exact test with Benjamini-Hochberg correction at adjusted p below 0.01. TCRdb mirrors the immuneACCESS table, restricted to in-frame sequences. Some clones are absent from its copies; in checked studies, under half trace to an unresolved V gene, and the reason for the others is unknown. V, J and clone size derive from that table, while D and trimming were established from the DNA sequence. The sample records tens of thousands of clones, over 75% of which are singletons. The ten largest make up 4% to 5.5% of the sample.

A cohort of approximately 31 patients with locally advanced or metastatic urothelial carcinoma, treated at Memorial Sloan Kettering on a trial protocol, was included. Peripheral blood mononuclear cells were collected pretreatment and during treatment, with between 1 and 8 total time points obtained per patient. The Qiagen DNeasy Blood extraction kit was used to purify genomic DNA from total PBMCs and from tumor samples. PBMCs were collected pretreatment and during treatment, and were isolated and stored as previously described. The CDR3 sequence holds 15 residues, the cysteine and phenylalanine included. The CDR3 DNA has 45 bases and is translated from base 1. The germline V gene (reference sequence) provides CDR1 GTSNPN and CDR2 SVGIG. Trimmed from V: 8 bases; trimmed from J: 3 bases; junction bases lacking a gene match: 11.

Recombination connected TRBV30 to TRBJ1-3; the junction holds 9 bases that match TRBD1. This TCR was recovered from a man aged 70-80 years with urothelial cancer. The source material was PBMCs, sampled around atezolizumab (anti-PD-L1) treatment. CDR3 reads: CAGSHNRGLGNTIYF. The DNA sequence reads TGTGCCGGAAGCCATAACAGGGGGCTTGGAAACACCATATATTTT.